Listed below are T cell receptor beta chains from one sample, sequenced in a study of blood T cell repertoires in COVID-19. Sequenced by immunoSEQ multiplex PCR; TCRdb stores in-frame clones only, minus some. The top ten hold 9.2% of the sample, which has about 210,000 clones, about 81% seen once. Material for sequencing was PBMCs or T cells enriched from blood (not recorded which). Source of these receptors: a man aged 40-55 years who had recovered from COVID-19. The CDR3 runs from the conserved cysteine through the conserved F or W. D genes are given only for firm matches. Clone size is stated in some rows and not others, as once, few, many or a class when expanded.

TGTGCCAGCAGCTTGGGGGGCGCGCGGCTCAACTATGGCTACACCTTC,CASSLGGARLNYGYTF,TRBV5-5,NA,TRBJ1-2,NA
TGCGCCAGCAGCCAAGATCGATGGCAGGGCGCCGGGGAGCTGTTTTTT,CASSQDRWQGAGELFF,TRBV4-1,NA,TRBJ2-2,once
TGTGCCAGCAGCTTGAGGACAGGGAACGGCTACACCTTC,CASSLRTGNGYTF,TRBV11-3,TRBD1,TRBJ1-2,NA
TGTGCCAGCAGCGCCAGACAGAACATGAACACTGAAGCTTTCTTT,CASSARQNMNTEAFF,TRBV9,NA,TRBJ1-1,NA
TGTGCCAGCAGTTTACTAGCGGGGGGGCGCGGAATGCGGTCAGATACGCAGTATTTT,CASSLLAGGRGMRSDTQYF,TRBV27,TRBD2,TRBJ2-3,NA
TGTGCCAGCAGCCGCCTTCTAGCGGCTAACTCCTACAATGAGCAGTTCTTC,CASSRLLAANSYNEQFF,TRBV5-4,TRBD2,TRBJ2-1,NA
TGTGCCGCCAATGGCGGGAAGGGAACTAATCAGCCCCAGCATTTT,CAANGGKGTNQPQHF,TRBV10-3,NA,TRBJ1-5,once
TGTGCCAGCAGTTCGCCGGGACTAGCGGACCTAGAGCAGTTCTTC,CASSSPGLADLEQFF,TRBV27,TRBD2,TRBJ2-1,NA
TGTGCCAGCAGCGATACGCGAGGCGAGCAGTACTTC,CASSDTRGEQYF,TRBV11-3,NA,TRBJ2-7,NA
TGTGCCAGCAGCTTAACGAGAGTTCTGGGAGACACTGAAGCTTTCTTT,CASSLTRVLGDTEAFF,TRBV7-3,NA,TRBJ1-1,NA
TGCGCCAGCAGCTTGGTCCCATCTGGGACAGGGAACACCGGGGAGCTGTTTTTT,CASSLVPSGTGNTGELFF,TRBV5-1,TRBD1,TRBJ2-2,few
TGTGCCAGCTCATACGCGGGGGGAATCTATGGCTACACCTTC,CASSYAGGIYGYTF,TRBV6-5,NA,TRBJ1-2,NA
TGTGCCACCACACTAGCGCCAACACAGCCCGGGGAGCTGTTTTTT,CATTLAPTQPGELFF,TRBV15,TRBD2,TRBJ2-2,NA
TGTGCCAGCAGTATCGGGCAGGGGGCGAACACCGGGGAGCTGTTTTTT,CASSIGQGANTGELFF,TRBV2,TRBD1,TRBJ2-2,NA
TGCAGCGTCTTAGGACTAGCAGAATACAATGAGCAGTTCTTC,CSVLGLAEYNEQFF,TRBV29-1,TRBD2,TRBJ2-1,NA
TGTGCCAGCACCAAACGGACAGGGGGACAAGAGACCCAGTACTTC,CASTKRTGGQETQYF,TRBV7-9,TRBD1,TRBJ2-5,NA
TGTGCCACCAGCAGAGACGAGGGAAACACCATATATTTT,CATSRDEGNTIYF,TRBV15,NA,TRBJ1-3,NA
TGTGCCAGTAGTATTGGGGGGGGGTCCGGCTCCTACAATGAGCAGTTCTTC,CASSIGGGSGSYNEQFF,TRBV19,TRBD2,TRBJ2-1,NA
TGTGCCAGCAGTCGATCGCCGTCTAGCGGCTCAGATACGCAGTATTTT,CASSRSPSSGSDTQYF,TRBV9,TRBD2,TRBJ2-3,once
TGTGCCAGCAGTTTAACAGGACAGGCTCCCTTGCCCCAGCATTTT,CASSLTGQAPLPQHF,TRBV27,TRBD1,TRBJ1-5,NA
TGTGCCAGAAGCTTGGCCAGGGGACAGGGGGGCGCGGAGCAGTTCTTC,CARSLARGQGGAEQFF,TRBV5-3,TRBD1,TRBJ2-1,NA
TGTGCCACCAGCAGAGATTCCGCCGGGGACAGCTATGGCTACACCTTC,CATSRDSAGDSYGYTF,TRBV15,TRBD1,TRBJ1-2,once
TGTGCCAGCAGTCTGGATGCGGGGGTAAAAGGTGGCTACACCTTC,CASSLDAGVKGGYTF,TRBV2,NA,TRBJ1-2,NA
TGTGCCAGCAGCTTCTGGACTTCCTACAATGAGCAGTTCTTC,CASSFWTSYNEQFF,TRBV7-9,NA,TRBJ2-1,NA
TGCGCCAGCAGCGCGGAGGCCGGGAGCATAAATAATTCACCCCTCCACTTT,CASSAEAGSINNSPLHF,TRBV5-1,NA,TRBJ1-6,once
TGTGCCAGCAGCTTAGTGAGAGGCTACACCTTC,CASSLVRGYTF,TRBV7-6,NA,TRBJ1-2,NA
TGCGCCAGCAGCTTGGAGGGGGCAGGGAGAGAAAAACTGTTTTTT,CASSLEGAGREKLFF,TRBV5-1,TRBD1,TRBJ1-4,NA
TGTGCCAGCAGCCAAGGCACTAGAATGTTCTTC,CASSQGTRMFF,TRBV11-2,NA,TRBJ2-1,NA
TGTGCCAGCAGTCTGGGGCCCGTGGAGGGTTTGTTTTTT,CASSLGPVEGLFF,TRBV6-5,NA,TRBJ1-4,NA
TGTGCCAGCAGTTACTCACAGGGCCCCTACGAGCAGTACTTC,CASSYSQGPYEQYF,TRBV6-2/TRBV6-3,NA,TRBJ2-7,NA
TGTGCCAGCAGCAGGGGCTCCGGGACAGGGTTTGGCTACACCTTC,CASSRGSGTGFGYTF,TRBV7-8,TRBD1,TRBJ1-2,NA
TGTGCCAGCAGTCTACCCGGACTAGCGGGGACGAGCTCCTACGAGCAGTACTTC,CASSLPGLAGTSSYEQYF,TRBV6-6,TRBD2,TRBJ2-7,NA
TGTGCCAGCCTGGGACAGGGGATCTATGGCTACACCTTC,CASLGQGIYGYTF,TRBV2,TRBD1,TRBJ1-2,NA
TGTGCCAGCAGCCGAGACAGGAACACCGGGGAGCTGTTTTTT,CASSRDRNTGELFF,TRBV4-2,NA,TRBJ2-2,NA
TGTGCCAGCTCACCTCCCGGGACAGGCGGTTTTGAAGCTTTCTTT,CASSPPGTGGFEAFF,TRBV18,TRBD1,TRBJ1-1,NA
TGTGCCAGCAGCTTGGACAGCCATAGCAATCAGCCCCAGCATTTT,CASSLDSHSNQPQHF,TRBV5-4,NA,TRBJ1-5,NA
TGCGCCAGCAGCTTGGGGGCGAGCTATGGCTACACCTTC,CASSLGASYGYTF,TRBV5-1,NA,TRBJ1-2,NA